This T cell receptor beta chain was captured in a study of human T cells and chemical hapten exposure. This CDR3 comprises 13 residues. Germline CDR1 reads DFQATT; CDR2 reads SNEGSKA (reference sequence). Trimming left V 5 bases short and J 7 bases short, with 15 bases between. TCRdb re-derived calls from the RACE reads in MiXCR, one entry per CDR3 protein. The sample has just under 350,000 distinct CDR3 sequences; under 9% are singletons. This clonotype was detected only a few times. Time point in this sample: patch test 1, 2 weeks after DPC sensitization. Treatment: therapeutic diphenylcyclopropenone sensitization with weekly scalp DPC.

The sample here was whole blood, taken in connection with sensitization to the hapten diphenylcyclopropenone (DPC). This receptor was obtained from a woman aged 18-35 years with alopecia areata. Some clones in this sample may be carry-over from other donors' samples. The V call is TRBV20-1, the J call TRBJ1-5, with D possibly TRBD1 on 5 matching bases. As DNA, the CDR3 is TGCAGTGCTTATCAGGGTATGTACCAGCCCCAGCATTTT. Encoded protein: CSAYQGMYQPQHF.